The source of this TCR beta chain is a study of blood T cell repertoires in COVID-19. Study-wide context: Nucleic acid was either cDNA or gDNA, and it came from T cells, B-cell-depleted T cells, or PBMCs.

The CDR3 covers 15 residues. Germline V gene sequence: CDR1 LGHDT, CDR2 YNNKEL (reference sequence). Trimming cost V 2 bases and J 0 bases, with 8 bases left between them. In the original processing: Estimation of nucleated cell counts was performed using reference gene primer amplification. Repertoires were generated with immunoSEQ multiplex PCR, while TCRdb's copy carries only in-frame clones and drops some. The V and J calls and clone size are taken from that table; D and trimming were inferred from the DNA. The top ten hold roughly 3.5% of the sample, which has more than 300,000 clones, around nine tenths seen once.

The chain combines TRBV3-1 (or the pseudogene TRBV3-2) with TRBJ2-1; the D is unclear. The source of this sequence is a woman under 30 who had recovered from COVID-19. The sample consisted of peripheral blood. The CDR3 protein is CASSQITYSYNEQFF. The CDR3 DNA is TGTGCCAGCAGCCAAATTACTTACTCCTACAATGAGCAGTTCTTC.